This T cell receptor beta chain was profiled in a study of shared clonotypes between healthy human individuals. The wider study: Donor ages ranged 18 to 49 years: a couple of women, a few men.

Deletions cut 0 bases from V and 0 bases from J, with 9 bases between. This CDR3 region has 15 residues. From germline, CDR1 is SGHAT and CDR2 FQNNGV. Using immunoSEQ multiplex PCR, the repertoire was profiled, and TCRdb retains in-frame clones only, with some absent. The sample has around 600,000 clones, roughly 96% seen once; the top ten hold 0.11%. Only CD45RO-negative cells positively selected for CCR7 counted as naive CD8 cells, so terminally differentiated effector memory CD45RA+ cells were excluded. The chain joins TRBV11-2 to TRBJ2-7; weak D call: TRBD2 (5 bases). This TCR was recovered from a woman in her twenties or thirties in good health. The source material was naive CD8+ T cells sorted from blood. CDR3 DNA: TGTGCCAGCAGCTTAGAAACGGGGAGCTCCTACGAGCAGTACTTC. Residues: CASSLETGSSYEQYF.